What follows describes a single T cell receptor beta chain. This likely came from a read error, as a far larger clone is one base away. Lacking the conserved final phenylalanine or tryptophan, this CDR3 likely reflects a read error. The time point is: before trial treatment. Low-dose radiotherapy and low-dose cyclophosphamide, together with aspirin, ipilimumab and nivolumab, were given to donors. V lost 6 bases and J 0 bases, leaving 14 bases between the germline ends. Germline V lookup: CDR1 LGHNA, CDR2 YNFKEQ. The CDR3 spans 15 residues. This specimen belongs to a study of low-dose radiotherapy and immunotherapy resistance in tumors. Background on the study: Intravenous administration to patients comprised nivolumab at 240 mg every two weeks and ipilimumab at 1 mg/kg every six weeks.

First-strand cDNA used TRAV- and TRBV-specific primers, covering alpha and beta chains. With a constant-region primer and a V-primer adapter, TCRs were subjected to roughly 18 PCR cycles of amplification. It was by in vitro transcription that isolated mRNA was amplified. One entry per CDR3 protein results from TCRdb running MiXCR on the reads. Of tens of thousands of distinct CDR3 sequences in the sample, 30% to 40% were seen once. The sequence came from a female donor with ovarian cancer. V gene TRBV4-2 combines with J gene TRBJ1-1, with a possible D match to TRBD1 (5 bases). This sample comprised PBMCs, obtained before treatment. CDR3 amino acids: CASSYDRAMNTEAFI. DNA for the CDR3: TGTGCCAGCAGTTACGACAGAGCCATGAACACTGAAGCTTTCATT.